Each of the 3 T cell receptor beta chains below was sequenced from the same sample in a study of identical twins. TCRdb used MiXCR to reprocess the 5' RACE reads, holding one entry per CDR3 protein. The sample carries approximately 590,000 distinct CDR3 sequences, around 9.6% recorded once. These same data were also listed under a study on yellow fever vaccine responses in identical twins.

The specimen sequenced was PBMCs. The receptors shown here come from a woman aged 18 to 35 in good health.

In its sample, this clonotype was seen many times. The rearrangement uses TRBV7-9 and TRBJ1-1; D ambiguous. Germline V gene lookup returns CDR1 SEHNR and CDR2 FQNEAQ (reference sequence). The length of the CDR3 is 14 residues. Trimming cost V 3 bases and J 4 bases, with 12 bases left between them. CDR3 nucleotides: TGTGCCAGCAGCTTTAAAAATCCGAGCACTGAAGCTTTCTTT. Translating gives CASSFKNPSTEAFF. Full variable domain (outside the CDR3, taken from reference TRBV7-9 and TRBJ1-1): DTGVSQNPRHKITKRGQNVTFRCDPISEHNRLYWYRQTLGQGPEFLTYFQNEAQLEKSRLLSDRFSAERPKGSFSTLEIQRTEQGDSAMYLCASSFKNPSTEAFFGQGTRLTVV.

This clonotype was observed a few times. The chain couples TRBV28 to TRBJ2-1; the D is unclear. CDR1 is MDHEN, CDR2 SYDVKM, per germline. The CDR3 consists of 11 residues. Trimming cost V 6 bases and J 8 bases, with 8 bases left between them. The CDR3 here is CASRDRYEQFF. CDR3 nucleotides: TGTGCCAGCAGAGACCGGTATGAGCAGTTCTTC. The full variable domain, rest sourced from reference TRBV28 and TRBJ2-1, is DVKVTQSSRYLVKRTGEKVFLECVQDMDHENMFWYRQDPGLGLRLIYFSYDVKMKEKGDIPEGYSVSREKKERFSLILESASTNQTSMYLCASRDRYEQFFGPGTRLTVL.

This clonotype was observed many times. V usage is TRBV15 and J usage is TRBJ2-2, with TRBD1 identical over 8 bases. V lost 0 bases to trimming and J lost 5 bases; unmatched junction nucleotides: 8. This CDR3 has 17 residues. Looked up from germline, CDR1 is LNHNV and CDR2 is YYDKDF (reference sequence). In DNA form, the CDR3 reads TGTGCCACCAGCAGAGACCGACAGGGGTTGAAGACCGGGGAGCTGTTTTTT. This gives the protein CATSRDRQGLKTGELFF.